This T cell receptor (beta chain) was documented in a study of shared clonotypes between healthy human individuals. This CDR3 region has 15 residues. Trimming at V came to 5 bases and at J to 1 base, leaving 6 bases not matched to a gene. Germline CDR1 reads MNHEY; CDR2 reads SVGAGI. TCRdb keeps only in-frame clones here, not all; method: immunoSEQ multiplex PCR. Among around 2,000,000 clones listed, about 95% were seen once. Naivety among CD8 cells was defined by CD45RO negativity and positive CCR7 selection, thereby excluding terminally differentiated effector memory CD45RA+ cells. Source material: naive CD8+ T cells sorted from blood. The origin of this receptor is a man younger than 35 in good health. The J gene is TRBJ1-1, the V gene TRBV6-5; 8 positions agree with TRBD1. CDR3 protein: CASSLEQGENTEAFF. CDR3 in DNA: TGTGCCAGCAGTCTCGAACAGGGGGAGAACACTGAAGCTTTCTTT.